This entry lists 5 T cell receptor beta chains sequenced from one sample in a study of blood T cell repertoires in COVID-19. Assay: immunoSEQ multiplex PCR; the TCRdb copy retains only in-frame clones and omits some. The sample shows some 250,000 clones, about 86% of them seen only once. The sequencing sample was made of peripheral blood. The receptors were gathered from a woman in her 30s who had recovered from COVID-19.

The V and J genes are TRBV15 and TRBJ1-2; D gene unclear. Deletions cut 1 base from V and 4 bases from J, with 13 bases between. Germline V gene data show CDR1 as LNHNV and CDR2 as YYDKDF (reference sequence). This CDR3 region has 15 residues. The CDR3 loop is CATSRVAVSSYGYTF. The CDR3 nucleotides read TGTGCCACCAGCAGAGTTGCGGTCAGTAGCTATGGCTACACCTTC.

J is TRBJ2-5 and V is TRBV6-5; 10 bases map to TRBD1. Germline CDR1 reads MNHEY; CDR2 reads SVGAGI. The V segment lost 4 bases and the J segment 5 bases; nucleotides outside the gene matches: 4. The CDR3 runs 14 residues. The DNA of the CDR3 is TGTGCCAGCAGTTGGACAGGGGGTGACGAGACCCAGTACTTC. This sequence encodes CASSWTGGDETQYF.

The chain links TRBV5-1 to TRBJ2-3, with 7 bases that match TRBD2. This CDR3 is built from 16 residues. The germline CDR1 and CDR2 sequences are SGHRS and YFSETQ. With 4 bases clipped from V and 2 bases from J, the junction kept 10 bases outside the gene matches. CDR3 amino acids: CASSPLLAELTDTQYF. Here the CDR3 DNA reads TGCGCCAGCAGCCCCCTCCTAGCGGAGCTCACAGATACGCAGTATTTT.

The J gene is TRBJ1-2, the V gene TRBV12-5; D remains ambiguous. CDR3 length equals 15 residues. Trimming removed 2 bases from V and 4 bases from J, with 14 bases in between. Germline assignment: CDR1 LGHNT and CDR2 FRNRAP. DNA for the CDR3: TGTGCTAGTGGTTTGTCGCAGGCGCGTGGCTATGGCTACACCTTC. Translation: CASGLSQARGYGYTF.

The rearrangement uses TRBV2 and TRBJ1-5, with a possible D match to TRBD1 (5 bases). CDR1 is SNHLY, CDR2 FYNNEI, per germline. V lost 6 bases to trimming and J lost 5 bases, with 17 bases between them. CDR3 size: 15 residues. The CDR3 loop reads CASRGVAGRDQPQHF. CDR3 DNA sequence: TGTGCCAGCAGGGGGGTGGCGGGGAGAGATCAGCCCCAGCATTTT.